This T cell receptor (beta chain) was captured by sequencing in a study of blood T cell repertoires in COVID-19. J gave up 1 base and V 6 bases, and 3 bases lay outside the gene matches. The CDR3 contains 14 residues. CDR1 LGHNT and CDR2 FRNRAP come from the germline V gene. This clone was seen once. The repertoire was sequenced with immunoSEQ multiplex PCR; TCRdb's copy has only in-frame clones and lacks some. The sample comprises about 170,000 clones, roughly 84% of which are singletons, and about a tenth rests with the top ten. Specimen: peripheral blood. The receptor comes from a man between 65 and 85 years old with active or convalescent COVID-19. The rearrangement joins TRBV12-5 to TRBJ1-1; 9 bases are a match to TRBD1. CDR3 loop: CASGTGGQNTEAFF. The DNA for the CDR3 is TGTGCTAGTGGGACAGGGGGACAGAACACTGAAGCTTTCTTT.